The 31 T cell receptor beta chains given below trace back to one sample, sequenced in a study of OX40 agonist ivuxolimab in advanced cancers. The protocol was immunoSEQ multiplex PCR, while the TCRdb copy is restricted to in-frame clones and leaves out a portion. The sample holds under 85,000 clones, approximately 86% seen once. The sample in question was CD4+ or CD8+ T cells sorted from blood, obtained in a trial of the OX40 agonist ivuxolimab. These receptors came from an adult with an advanced solid tumor such as melanoma, head and neck, liver or kidney cancer.

V is TRBV9 and J is TRBJ2-3, with TRBD2 identical over 10 bases. The germline V gene has CDR1 SGDLS and CDR2 YYNGEE. With V trimmed by 1 base and J by 0 bases, 8 bases remained unmatched. CDR3 length: 18 amino acids. CDR3 region: CASSVSSGRGLSTDTQYF. The CDR3 bases are TGTGCCAGCAGCGTATCGAGCGGGAGGGGGCTTAGCACAGATACGCAGTATTTT.

The rearrangement joins TRBV6-4 to TRBJ2-1; 9 positions agree with TRBD2. The CDR3 is 15 amino acids. The trim removed 5 bases at V and 5 bases at J, leaving 7 bases unmatched. Germline V gene sequence: CDR1 MRHNA, CDR2 SNTAGT. CDR3 amino acids: CASSPIAGVNNEQFF. CDR3 nucleotide sequence: TGTGCCAGCAGTCCCATAGCGGGAGTTAACAATGAGCAGTTCTTC.

V gene TRBV5-1 combines with J gene TRBJ2-3; 10 nucleotides line up with TRBD2. CDR1 is SGHRS and CDR2 is YFSETQ in the germline V gene. The CDR3 has 17 residues. V lost 4 bases, J lost 0 bases, and 8 bases stayed unmatched. CDR3 region: CASSLGLAAGSTDTQYF. The CDR3 DNA sequence: TGCGCCAGCAGCCTAGGACTAGCGGCCGGTAGCACAGATACGCAGTATTTT.

V gene TRBV6-4 combines with J gene TRBJ1-1, with a possible D match to TRBD1 (6 bases). The CDR3 sequence is 14 residues long. V was clipped by 6 bases and J by 1 base, with 12 bases between them. Germline CDR1 MRHNA, CDR2 SNTAGT. The CDR3 region is CASRRIGGNTEAFF. The CDR3 nucleotides are TGTGCCAGCAGGAGAATAGGGGGGAACACTGAAGCTTTCTTT.

This clone was seen just once. This chain joins TRBV9 and TRBJ2-1; D unresolved. The CDR3 runs 14 residues. The germline V gene encodes CDR1 SGDLS and CDR2 YYNGEE. V shed 0 bases and J shed 5 bases, with 9 bases lying between them. The CDR3 nucleotides read TGTGCCAGCAGCGTAGGGAGTATGGACAATGAGCAGTTCTTC. As protein: CASSVGSMDNEQFF.

The chain employs TRBV14 and TRBJ1-1, with D perhaps matching TRBD1 (6 bases). The ends were cut back, 4 bases at V and 3 bases at J, with 9 bases in the middle. CDR1 is SGHDN and CDR2 is FVKESK in the germline V gene. The CDR3 is 13 amino acids. The CDR3 sequence: CASSRNRDTEAFF. The CDR3 nucleotides are TGTGCCAGCAGCCGAAACAGGGACACTGAAGCTTTCTTT.

This chain uses TRBV18 with TRBJ2-6; D might be TRBD2 (6 bases). This CDR3 has 21 residues. The germline V gene has CDR1 KGHSH and CDR2 LQKENI. The V end lost 0 bases, the J end lost 0 bases, and 21 bases lay between the germline ends. CDR3 region: CASSPPFGTPTRGSGANVLTF. In DNA, the CDR3 is TGTGCCAGCTCACCACCTTTTGGGACTCCAACTAGGGGCTCTGGGGCCAACGTCCTGACTTTC.

The chain carries TRBV29-1 and TRBJ2-7; 9 nucleotides line up with TRBD1. Germline V gene data show CDR1 as SQVTM and CDR2 as ANQGSEA. Losses at the gene ends were 4 bases for V and 3 bases for J; bases not matched to a gene: 13. The length of the CDR3 is 16 residues. Here the CDR3 DNA reads TGCAGCGTTGCCGGCTTCGGGACAGGGCTTCTCTACGAGCAGTACTTC. Amino acids: CSVAGFGTGLLYEQYF.

The chain is built from TRBV19 and TRBJ2-1; 9 bases are shared with TRBD2. V gave up 4 bases and J gave up 2 bases; unmatched junction bases: 9. Germline CDR1 is LNHDA and CDR2 is SQIVND (reference sequence). The CDR3 has 17 amino acids. CDR3 nucleotides: TGTGCCAGTAGTAGTCATTCACAGCGGGGGGCCTACAATGAGCAGTTCTTC. Protein product: CASSSHSQRGAYNEQFF. Filled out from reference TRBV19 and TRBJ2-1, the complete variable domain reads DGGITQSPKYLFRKEGQNVTLSCEQNLNHDAMYWYRQDPGQGLRLIYYSQIVNDFQKGDIAEGYSVSREKKESFPLTVTSAQKNPTAFYLCASSSHSQRGAYNEQFFGPGTRLTVL.

The CDR3 DNA follows: TGTGCCAGCAGTTTCGTGGCATCTTATGGCTACACCTTC. Amino acids: CASSFVASYGYTF. The V call is TRBV28, the J call TRBJ1-2; D not certain. The CDR3 runs to 13 residues. Germline V lookup: CDR1 MDHEN, CDR2 SYDVKM. The V end lost 3 bases, the J end lost 5 bases, and 10 bases lay between the germline ends.

This chain uses TRBV28 with TRBJ2-1; 8 positions agree with TRBD1. V shed 2 bases and J 15 bases; nucleotides not matched to a gene: 18. This CDR3 is built from 16 residues. Germline assignment: CDR1 MDHEN and CDR2 SYDVKM. For the CDR3, the DNA is TGTGCCAGCAGTTTAGGCAGGGGGCGCTTCCGACTAGGGGTGTTCTTC. Translating gives CASSLGRGRFRLGVFF.

This clone occurred once. V gene TRBV30 combines with J gene TRBJ1-1, with D uncertain. Germline loops: CDR1 GTSNPN, CDR2 SVGIG (reference sequence). V lost 4 bases and J 5 bases, leaving 5 bases between the germline ends. This CDR3 is 10 amino acids long. CDR3 DNA sequence: TGTGCCTGGATAGGGACTGAAGCTTTCTTT. Its translation: CAWIGTEAFF.

The V and J genes are TRBV5-1 and TRBJ2-1, with D tentatively TRBD2 (5 bases). The germline V gene has CDR1 SGHRS and CDR2 YFSETQ. The CDR3 covers 17 residues. Trimming cost V 1 base and J 2 bases, with 16 bases left between them. CDR3 bases: TGCGCCAGCAGCTTGAGTGCCGGGGTAGGAACCTACAATGAGCAGTTCTTC. Translation: CASSLSAGVGTYNEQFF.

The rearrangement links TRBV7-2 to TRBJ1-5; tentatively, D is TRBD1 (6 bases). The V end lost 0 bases, the J end lost 2 bases, and 8 bases lay between the germline ends. This CDR3 comprises 15 residues. Germline V lookup: CDR1 SGHTA, CDR2 FQGNSA. CDR3 nucleotides: TGTGCCAGCAGCTTAGCACAGGGCGGCAATCAGCCCCAGCATTTT. Translated: CASSLAQGGNQPQHF.

V and J are TRBV11-3 and TRBJ2-2; D gene unclear. The germline V gene encodes CDR1 SGHNT and CDR2 YENEEA. The CDR3 runs 14 residues. The V end lost 5 bases, the J end lost 4 bases, and 11 bases lay between the germline ends. The DNA for the CDR3 is TGTGCCAGCAGCCCCAACACCCTCACCGGGGAGCTGTTTTTT. Residues: CASSPNTLTGELFF.

The chain joins TRBV18 to TRBJ1-1; 7 bases fit TRBD1. V lost 2 bases, J lost 6 bases, and 18 bases stayed unmatched. Germline assignment: CDR1 KGHSH and CDR2 LQKENI. This CDR3 spans 18 amino acids. In DNA form, the CDR3 reads TGTGCCAGCTCACCAAGTCGCGGGACAGAATTTATTAAACCTGAAGCTTTCTTT. This encodes CASSPSRGTEFIKPEAFF.

Written as DNA, the CDR3 is TGTGCCAGCAGCTCAGTACCGCGGGGGGGAACCTACGAGCAGTACTTC. Translated, it gives CASSSVPRGGTYEQYF. The chain recombines TRBV5-4 with TRBJ2-7, with 9 bases aligning to TRBD2. Germline CDR1 and CDR2: SGHNT and YYREEE (reference sequence). This CDR3 is built from 16 residues. Trimming removed 3 bases from V and 2 bases from J; junction bases left unmatched: 9.

The CDR3: CSVEVISLAGIDEQYF. The CDR3 DNA sequence: TGCAGCGTTGAAGTAATATCGCTAGCGGGGATTGACGAGCAGTACTTC. The gene calls are TRBV29-1 and TRBJ2-7; TRBD2 matches 9 bases. V gave up 1 base and J gave up 5 bases; unmatched junction bases: 12. This CDR3 region has 16 residues. Germline CDR1 and CDR2: SQVTM and ANQGSEA.

The rearrangement joins TRBV28 to TRBJ1-5, with TRBD1 matching 10 bases. Per germline, CDR1 MDHEN and CDR2 SYDVKM. The CDR3 is made up of 16 amino acids. The J segment lost 6 bases and the V segment lost 6 bases, leaving 11 bases of the junction unmatched. CDR3 sequence (DNA): TGTGCCAGCAGGGACAGGGGGAATATGGAGGGTCAGCCCCAGCATTTT. The encoded protein is CASRDRGNMEGQPQHF.

This chain uses TRBV28 with TRBJ2-7; possible D gene TRBD1, 6 bases. Trimming took 3 bases from V and 1 from J, leaving 7 bases between them. Germline CDR1 is MDHEN and CDR2 is SYDVKM. This CDR3 has 13 residues. The CDR3 is CASSFQGSYEQYF. The DNA for the CDR3 is TGTGCCAGCAGTTTTCAGGGGTCCTACGAGCAGTACTTC.

To note about this clone: The junction differs from germline at one of its ends, possibly a read error. The CDR3 spells CASSPRQGGYEQYF. CDR3 coding DNA: TGTGCCAGCAGTCCCAGACAGGGAGGGTACGAGCAGTACTTC. V gene TRBV10-3 combines with J gene TRBJ2-7; D tentatively fits TRBD1 or TRBD2 (7 bases each). The germline V gene encodes CDR1 ENHRY and CDR2 SYGVKD. The CDR3 is 14 amino acids.

This rearrangement joins TRBV6-6 to TRBJ1-5, with 8 bases matching TRBD1. Germline trimming cut 6 bases from V and 4 bases from J; bases unmatched to any gene: 5. CDR1 is MNHNY, CDR2 SVGAGI, per germline (reference sequence). The CDR3 is 14 residues long. This CDR3 is CASRPDRGNQPQHF. In DNA, the CDR3 is TGTGCCAGCAGACCCGACAGGGGTAATCAGCCCCAGCATTTT.

The chain recombines TRBV5-1 with TRBJ1-5; 9 bases fit TRBD1. Germline trimming cut 2 bases from V and 6 bases from J; bases unmatched to any gene: 3. The CDR3 has 14 residues. Germline V gene data show CDR1 as SGHRS and CDR2 as YFSETQ. The chain's CDR3 is CASSLGDRAQPQHF. CDR3 nucleotides: TGCGCCAGCAGCTTAGGGGACAGGGCTCAGCCCCAGCATTTT.

The rearrangement joins TRBV19 to TRBJ1-4; D gene uncertain. Trimming stripped 3 bases from V and 14 bases from J, with 19 bases between. The CDR3 extends over 14 amino acids. Germline V gene sequence: CDR1 LNHDA, CDR2 SQIVND (reference sequence). The CDR3 spells CASSIEGPLGGLFF. DNA of the CDR3: TGTGCCAGTAGTATCGAAGGCCCTCTTGGAGGGCTGTTTTTT.

The chain uses TRBV14 and TRBJ1-1, with D maybe TRBD1 (6 bases). The CDR3 extends over 18 amino acids. Between the trimmed V and J ends, which lost 0 bases and 1 base, there was a span of 18 bases. Germline V lookup: CDR1 SGHDN, CDR2 FVKESK. The CDR3 region is CASSQDLLRTAKNTEAFF. The DNA of the CDR3 is TGTGCCAGCAGCCAAGATCTCTTACGGACAGCGAAGAACACTGAAGCTTTCTTT.

This chain uses TRBV10-3 with TRBJ1-2, with a possible D match to TRBD1 (5 bases). V gave up 0 bases and J gave up 8 bases, with 10 bases separating them. This CDR3 has 13 residues. CDR1 ENHRY and CDR2 SYGVKD come from the germline V gene. This CDR3 reads CAISESQTEGYTF. The CDR3 region has the DNA TGTGCCATCAGTGAGTCGCAGACAGAAGGCTACACCTTC.

The table lists this clone with a count of one. This chain links TRBV11-2 with TRBJ1-2; D not certain. V was pared by 1 base and J by 1 base, with 13 bases between. Per the germline V gene, CDR1 is SGHAT and CDR2 is FQNNGV. This CDR3 has 16 amino acids. CDR3 in DNA: TGTGCCAGCAGCTTAGGCCACTCGGGGAGTAACTATGGCTACACCTTC. Translated, it gives CASSLGHSGSNYGYTF.

The chain is built from TRBV5-1 and TRBJ1-1, with TRBD1 identical over 8 bases. The CDR3 length is 16 residues. Trimming at V came to 2 bases and at J to 4 bases, leaving 10 bases not matched to a gene. CDR1 and CDR2 (germline): SGHRS, YFSETQ. In DNA, the CDR3 is TGCGCCAGCAGCTTAGGACAGGGTATGGGTAGCACTGAAGCTTTCTTT. The encoded protein is CASSLGQGMGSTEAFF. The full variable domain, in which reference TRBV5-1 and TRBJ1-1 provide the parts outside the CDR3, is KAGVTQTPRYLIKTRGQQVTLSCSPISGHRSVSWYQQTPGQGLQFLFEYFSETQRNKGNFPGRFSGRQFSNSRSEMNVSTLELGDSALYLCASSLGQGMGSTEAFFGQGTRLTVV.

V and J are TRBV28 and TRBJ2-2; tentative D call: TRBD1 (6 bases). The germline V gene encodes CDR1 MDHEN and CDR2 SYDVKM. The CDR3 loop spans 17 amino acids. Trimming took 4 bases from V and 0 from J, leaving 15 bases between them. This CDR3 is CASSSASGTTNTGELFF. As DNA, the CDR3 is TGTGCCAGCAGTTCGGCCTCCGGGACAACGAACACCGGGGAGCTGTTTTTT.

The rearrangement links TRBV7-9 to TRBJ2-1; TRBD2 matches at 8 bases. The germline CDR1 and CDR2 sequences are SEHNR and FQNEAQ (reference sequence). The CDR3 spans 16 residues. The junction had 12 bases not matched to a gene; V was cut back by 3 bases and J by 8 bases. The chain's CDR3 is CASSLALREGPDEQFF. In DNA, the CDR3 is TGTGCCAGCAGCTTGGCCCTACGGGAGGGCCCGGATGAGCAGTTCTTC. The full variable domain, with the rest looked up from reference TRBV7-9 and TRBJ2-1, is DTGVSQNPRHKITKRGQNVTFRCDPISEHNRLYWYRQTLGQGPEFLTYFQNEAQLEKSRLLSDRFSAERPKGSFSTLEIQRTEQGDSAMYLCASSLALREGPDEQFFGPGTRLTVL.

The chain is built from TRBV18 and TRBJ1-2, with a weak D call TRBD1 (5 bases). Germline CDR1 is KGHSH and CDR2 is LQKENI. V was trimmed by 3 bases and J by 6 bases, leaving 14 bases between them. The CDR3 contains 14 residues. CDR3 sequence (DNA): TGTGCCAGCTCACCTCAAGGGGCCGCGGATGGCTACACCTTC. It translates to CASSPQGAADGYTF.